This T cell receptor (beta chain) was retrieved from a study of blood T cell repertoires in COVID-19 (TCRdb year 2020). With regard to the full study: Samples from collaborators originated in the United States, Italy and Spain and spanned both the acute and convalescent phases of COVID-19. The prospective study material was composed of cDNA or gDNA derived from T cells, B-cell-depleted T cells, or PBMCs. Deeply sampled blood TCRbeta repertoires from subjects exposed to, actively infected with, or recovered from COVID-19 were included in the dataset. The repertoires were made available in a free public database intended to serve as a resource for research on the immune response to SARS-CoV-2. The samples were drawn from two sources: the first 160 participants of the ongoing ImmuneRACE study, and 1,000 to 1,500 subjects contributed by 6 global collaborators. Nearly every sample came with metadata listing a de-identified subject ID, COVID-19 status, age in years and sex. Where HLA class I and class II types were available, the types were taken from metadata supplied by the sample provider, not from assay-based typing.

At the junction V is shortened by 5 bases and J by 0 bases, with 5 bases in between. The cysteine opens and the phenylalanine closes a CDR3 of 13 amino acids. The sequence is cut down to CDR3 DNA, 39 bases in frame from base 1. Via the germline V gene (reference sequence), CDR1 is LNHDA and CDR2 SQIVND. TCRbeta CDR3 regions were amplified from genomic DNA by means of the immunoSEQ Assay, a bias-controlled multiplex PCR. On the authors' methods: The number of nucleated cells in each sample was estimated by amplification of reference gene primers within the assay. To quantify the absolute abundance of each unique TCRbeta CDR3 rearrangement, sequence reads were collapsed and filtered. For each sample, productive Simpson clonality was calculated by taking the square root of Simpson's diversity index across productive rearrangements. This immuneACCESS table, as held by TCRdb, lists in-frame sequences with V and J called but not all clones. Of the missing ones, under half trace to an unresolved V gene in checked studies; the others have no known cause. Clonal size and the V and J genes are those of that table, whereas D and trimming came from the DNA. For this sample there are some 150,000 clones; roughly nine tenths appear just once. The ten largest make up about 4.2% of the sample.

General conclusions and limits of the study: The amount of clinical and demographic metadata varied by source and participant and was provided uncurated.

The collaborating institutions used their own protocols to collect whole blood in K2EDTA tubes. For TCRbeta analysis, collaborators shipped samples as frozen whole blood, isolated PBMCs, or DNA extracted from either of those sample types. A word on this clone: No antigen is known for it. Base qualities are not provided; no much larger clone lies one nucleotide away.

The V and J genes are TRBV19 and TRBJ1-3; no D gene can be assigned with confidence. Sequencing was carried out using peripheral blood. The TCR sequence derives from a woman aged 60-75 years with active or convalescent COVID-19. The DNA reads TGTGCCAGTAGTGACACCTCTGGAAACACCATATATTTT. This yields the protein CASSDTSGNTIYF.